These T cell receptor beta chains were read from a single sample in a study of beta chain features in type 1 diabetes. Here immunoSEQ multiplex PCR was the method, and the copy in TCRdb shows in-frame clones only, minus some. The table has about 650,000 clones, roughly an eighth seen once. What was sequenced was naive CD4+ T cells from blood. These receptors were collected from a man aged 25-45 years with type 1 diabetes. Both conserved end residues are part of each CDR3. D genes are given only for firm matches. For some rows the clone size is stated as once, few or many, or as a class when expanded; others skip it.

>NA|few|TRBV18|TRBJ2-5
CASSQGQQETQYF
TGTGCCAGCTCACAGGGCCAGCAAGAGACCCAGTACTTC
>TRBD1|few|TRBV7-2|TRBJ2-7
CASSLRMGQRYSYEQYF
TGTGCCAGCAGCCTCCGAATGGGACAGCGATACTCCTACGAGCAGTACTTC
>NA|few|TRBV7-8|TRBJ1-4
CASSLRSARLDEKLFF
TGTGCCAGCAGCTTACGCTCCGCCAGGTTGGATGAAAAACTGTTTTTT
>TRBD1|NA|TRBV6-1|TRBJ1-1
CASTTGVENTEAFF
TGTGCCAGCACCACAGGGGTGGAGAACACTGAAGCTTTCTTT
>TRBD1|few|TRBV7-2|TRBJ1-2
CASSSKQGADGYTF
TGTGCCAGCAGCTCCAAACAGGGGGCAGATGGCTACACCTTC
>NA|few|TRBV7-8|TRBJ1-1
CASSLAALNTEAFF
TGTGCCAGCAGCTTAGCCGCCTTGAACACTGAAGCTTTCTTT
>TRBD1|NA|TRBV7-6|TRBJ2-2
CASSARTGTANTGELFF
TGTGCCAGCAGCGCAAGAACCGGGACAGCGAACACCGGGGAGCTGTTTTTT
>TRBD1|NA|TRBV28|TRBJ2-7
CASSLRDRALYEQYF
TGTGCCAGCAGTTTAAGGGACAGGGCGCTATACGAGCAGTACTTC
>NA|few|TRBV28|TRBJ1-5
CASSSPNQPQHF
TGTGCCAGCAGTTCGCCCAATCAGCCCCAGCATTTT
>NA|NA|TRBV7-9|TRBJ1-3
CASSPGNWSGNTIYF
TGTGCCAGCAGCCCAGGGAATTGGTCTGGAAACACCATATATTTT
>NA|NA|TRBV28|TRBJ1-3
CASSSHDSGNTIYF
TGTGCCAGCAGTTCCCACGACTCAGGAAACACCATATATTTT
>NA|NA|TRBV18|TRBJ2-1
CASSPSQTGEQFF
TGTGCCAGCTCCCCCAGTCAGACGGGTGAGCAGTTCTTC
>TRBD1|NA|TRBV2|TRBJ2-3
CASSQDRSTDTQYF
TGTGCCAGCAGTCAGGACAGGAGCACAGATACGCAGTATTTT
>TRBD1|NA|TRBV9|TRBJ1-6
CASRTGASEDSPLHF
TGTGCCAGCAGGACAGGGGCAAGCGAAGATTCACCCCTCCACTTT
>TRBD1|few|TRBV11-2|TRBJ1-6
CASSPIPGQGAYASPLHF
TGTGCCAGCAGCCCGATTCCGGGACAGGGGGCTTATGCTTCACCCCTCCACTTT
>TRBD2|NA|TRBV9|TRBJ2-3
CASSVIAGSTDTQYF
TGTGCCAGCAGCGTAATAGCGGGGAGCACAGATACGCAGTATTTT
>NA|few|TRBV10-3|TRBJ2-3
CAISDTDTQYF
TGTGCCATCTCCGACACAGATACGCAGTATTTT
>TRBD1|few|TRBV10-3|TRBJ2-5
CAISPSSTGGEETQYF
TGTGCCATCAGCCCCAGCTCCACAGGGGGTGAGGAGACCCAGTACTTC
>NA|few|TRBV7-2|TRBJ1-6
CASSFGTVSTLHF
TGTGCCAGCAGCTTCGGGACCGTCTCGACCCTCCACTTT
>NA|few|TRBV5-1|TRBJ1-1
CASSLEGDMNTEAFF
TGCGCCAGCAGCTTGGAGGGGGATATGAACACTGAAGCTTTCTTT
>TRBD1|NA|TRBV2|TRBJ1-2
CASSGGQNYGYTF
TGTGCCAGCAGTGGGGGACAGAACTATGGCTACACCTTC
>NA|few|TRBV2|TRBJ2-1
CASTPGVEQFF
TGTGCCAGCACCCCGGGAGTAGAGCAGTTCTTC
>TRBD1|few|TRBV6-5|TRBJ2-6
CASRGQYSGANVLTF
TGTGCCAGCAGGGGACAGTACTCTGGGGCCAACGTCCTGACTTTC
>TRBD1|NA|TRBV18|TRBJ2-1
CASSPGTGDEQFF
TGTGCCAGCTCACCCGGGACAGGGGACGAGCAGTTCTTC
>NA|few|TRBV7-8|TRBJ1-2
CASSWRFYGYTF
TGTGCCAGCAGCTGGCGGTTCTATGGCTACACCTTC
>NA|few|TRBV7-3|TRBJ2-1
CASSSTGGYNEQFF
TGTGCCAGCAGCTCCACCGGAGGATACAATGAGCAGTTCTTC
>TRBD1|NA|TRBV7-2|TRBJ2-3
CASSSGTVPDTQYF
TGTGCCAGCAGCTCCGGGACAGTGCCAGATACGCAGTATTTT
>NA|NA|TRBV18|TRBJ1-1
CASSPGGERTFF
TGTGCCAGCTCACCAGGGGGGGAGAGGACTTTCTTT
>NA|few|TRBV29-1|TRBJ2-1
CSVRRGTYNEQFF
TGCAGCGTTCGCCGGGGCACCTACAATGAGCAGTTCTTC
>TRBD1|NA|TRBV7-2|TRBJ1-2
CASSLAGQRVYGYTF
TGTGCCAGCAGCTTAGCGGGACAGCGCGTCTATGGCTACACCTTC
>TRBD1|few|TRBV2|TRBJ1-6
CASSVGQGSSYNSPLHF
TGTGCCAGCAGTGTTGGACAGGGAAGCTCCTATAATTCACCCCTCCACTTT
>NA|NA|TRBV27|TRBJ1-1
CASSFMRGLINTEAFF
TGTGCCAGCAGTTTTATGAGGGGTCTCATCAACACTGAAGCTTTCTTT
>NA|few|TRBV7-2|TRBJ2-7
CASSPSFSGEQYF
TGTGCCAGCAGCCCAAGTTTCTCGGGGGAGCAGTACTTC
>NA|few|TRBV7-9|TRBJ1-4
CASSPNRDEKLFF
TGTGCCAGCAGCCCTAACAGGGATGAAAAACTGTTTTTT
>TRBD1|NA|TRBV4-1|TRBJ1-4
CASSQVSAPGQLSF
TGCGCCAGCAGCCAAGTTTCCGCTCCGGGACAGCTATCTTTT
>NA|few|TRBV7-9|TRBJ1-3
CASASSAGNTIYF
TGTGCCAGTGCTAGTTCAGCCGGAAACACCATATATTTT
>TRBD1|few|TRBV6-5|TRBJ1-2
CASSQDRAFGYTF
TGTGCCAGCAGTCAGGACAGGGCGTTTGGCTACACCTTC
>NA|NA|TRBV5-4|TRBJ1-6
CASSLARVNSPLHF
TGTGCCAGCAGCTTGGCCAGGGTTAATTCACCCCTCCACTTT
>NA|NA|TRBV14|TRBJ2-7
CASSQDLGGEQYF
TGTGCCAGCAGCCAAGATTTGGGAGGCGAGCAGTACTTC
>NA|few|TRBV30|TRBJ2-3
CAWTPRGGSADTQYF
TGTGCCTGGACTCCCCGAGGGGGATCGGCAGATACGCAGTATTTT
>NA|few|TRBV6-5|TRBJ1-1
CASSSVQGNTEAFF
TGTGCCAGCAGTTCGGTCCAGGGGAACACTGAAGCTTTCTTT
>NA|few|TRBV7-9|TRBJ2-1
CASSPTTNYNEQFF
TGTGCCAGCAGCCCGACAACCAACTACAATGAGCAGTTCTTC
>TRBD2|few|TRBV5-1|TRBJ2-3
CASSSGLAIGDTQYF
TGCGCCAGCAGCTCGGGACTAGCGATCGGAGATACGCAGTATTTT
>NA|few|TRBV6-5|TRBJ1-2
CASSTRDWYGYTF
TGTGCCAGCAGCACAAGAGACTGGTATGGCTACACCTTC
>TRBD1|NA|TRBV10-3|TRBJ1-2
CAIRQGNYGYTF
TGTGCCATTAGACAGGGGAACTATGGCTACACCTTC
>TRBD2|few|TRBV6-6|TRBJ2-3
CASKAGGADTQYF
TGTGCCAGCAAGGCGGGGGGTGCAGATACGCAGTATTTT
>NA|NA|TRBV9|TRBJ1-3
CASTRGGRMGNTIYF
TGTGCCAGCACCCGTGGGGGAAGAATGGGAAACACCATATATTTT
>NA|NA|TRBV6-1|TRBJ2-4
CASSESPIAKNIQYF
TGTGCCAGCAGTGAATCCCCCATAGCCAAAAACATTCAGTACTTC
>NA|NA|TRBV28|TRBJ2-7
CASSRSRVYEQYF
TGTGCCAGCAGCCGATCCAGGGTCTACGAGCAGTACTTC
>TRBD1|NA|TRBV2|TRBJ2-7
CASTLAQGANYEQYF
TGTGCCAGCACCCTTGCCCAGGGGGCCAACTACGAGCAGTACTTC
>NA|few|TRBV5-1|TRBJ1-2
CASSFNREKNGYTF
TGCGCCAGCAGCTTCAACAGGGAAAAGAATGGCTACACCTTC
>NA|NA|TRBV7-2|TRBJ1-4
CASSGGPSNEKLFF
TGTGCCAGCAGTGGCGGGCCCAGTAATGAAAAACTGTTTTTT
>TRBD1|few|TRBV29-1|TRBJ2-5
CSVEGQGTETQYF
TGCAGCGTTGAGGGACAGGGGACGGAGACCCAGTACTTC